This T cell receptor beta chain is from a study of cytomegalovirus exposure and HLA in healthy donors. General study points: Most TCR beta V segments were productive about 90% or about 30% of the time in an earlier analysis.

V was pared by 5 bases and J by 0 bases, with 5 bases of the junction left unmatched. CDR1 is SSHAT, CDR2 FNYEAQ, per germline (reference sequence). This CDR3 comprises 15 residues. On this clone: Antigen specificity is unknown.

Primers included in the PCR were 60 Vbeta and 13 Jbeta primers. The assay was immunoSEQ multiplex PCR, and TCRdb's table has in-frame clones only and misses some. In total, the table holds just over 150,000 clones. The sequence came from a man aged 25-40 years in good health and CMV-seronegative. Source material: PBMCs. This chain joins TRBV7-7 and TRBJ2-3; 7 bases are a match to TRBD2. This CDR3 reads CASSPGTTSTDTQYF. DNA for the CDR3: TGTGCCAGCAGCCCCGGGACTACGAGCACAGATACGCAGTATTTT.